The TCR beta chain described here comes from a study of T cells in Graves' hyperthyroidism and ophthalmopathy. Study context: Staff took peripheral blood when the initial diagnosis was made, before any treatment began. Study results and caveats: Blood also carried most thyroid clonotypes expanded above 0.001.

About this clonotype itself: The antigen is not known.

The CDR3 regions of TCR beta were amplified from RNA transcripts. HTBI primers were employed in a first-round RT-PCR of the TCR CDR3. Using its own MiXCR run on the multiplex PCR reads, TCRdb lists one record per CDR3 protein. This sample yields under 450,000 distinct CDR3 sequences, of which approximately 14% are seen a single time; roughly 13% belongs to the top ten. V lost 3 bases and J lost 3, with 15 bases in between. This CDR3 contains 16 residues. The germline gives CDR1 MGHDK, CDR2 SYGVNS. Every diagnosis used clinical symptoms, serum thyroxine and TRAb, thyroid ultrasound and orbital computed tomography.

This rearrangement joins TRBV25-1 to TRBJ2-1, with no clear D. The TCR comes from a woman younger than 30 with Graves' hyperthyroidism. The specimen was blood. The CDR3 nucleotides are TGTGCCAGCAGTGAGTTAGATGGCAGAGGCTACAATGAGCAGTTCTTC. Its translation is CASSELDGRGYNEQFF.